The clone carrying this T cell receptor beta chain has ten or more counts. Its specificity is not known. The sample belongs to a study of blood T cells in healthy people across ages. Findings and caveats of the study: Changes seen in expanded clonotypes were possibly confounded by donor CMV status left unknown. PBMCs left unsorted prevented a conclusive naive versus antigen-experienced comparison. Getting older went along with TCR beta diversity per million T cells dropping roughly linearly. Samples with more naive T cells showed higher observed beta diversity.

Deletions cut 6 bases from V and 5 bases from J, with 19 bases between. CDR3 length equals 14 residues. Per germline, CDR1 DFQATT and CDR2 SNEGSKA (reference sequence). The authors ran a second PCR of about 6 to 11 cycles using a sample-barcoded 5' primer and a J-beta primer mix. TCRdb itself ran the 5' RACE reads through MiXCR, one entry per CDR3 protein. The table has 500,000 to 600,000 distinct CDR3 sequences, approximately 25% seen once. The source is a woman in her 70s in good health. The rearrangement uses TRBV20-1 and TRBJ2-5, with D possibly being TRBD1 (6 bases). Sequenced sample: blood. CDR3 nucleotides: TGCAGTGCCTATGACAGGATAGGGTCGGAGACCCAGTACTTC. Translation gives CSAYDRIGSETQYF.